This note documents a single T cell receptor (beta chain) sequence. Profiling relied on immunoSEQ multiplex PCR, and the TCRdb table lists in-frame clones only, not all of them. The profile covers 350,000 to 450,000 clones, with approximately 84% appearing a single time and roughly 3.3% taken by the ten largest. Trimming took off 0 bases at V and 2 bases at J, with 12 bases between the two ends. Germline V gives CDR1 LGHNA, CDR2 YSLEER. The CDR3 runs to 16 residues. As to treatment: over 15 received Ad26.COV2.S at low or high dose, single or two shots; roughly 5 received placebo; per-sample allocation not given. Collection of samples fell on day 63 after the first vaccine or placebo injection. The sample is drawn from a study of Ad26.COV2.S vaccination and SARS-CoV-2 variants.

Here the sequenced sample was peripheral blood, taken in a trial of Ad26.COV2.S vaccine versus placebo. V usage is TRBV4-3 and J usage is TRBJ2-3; TRBD1 or TRBD2 may be the D gene (5 bases each). The source of this sequence is a person aged 18-60 years who received the Ad26.COV2.S COVID-19 vaccine or a placebo. The CDR3, as DNA: TGCGCCAGCAGCCAAGATCCGGGACGGTACACAGATACGCAGTATTTT. Translating it yields CASSQDPGRYTDTQYF.